These 25 T cell receptor beta chains were sequenced from one sample in a study of cytomegalovirus exposure and HLA in healthy donors. Researchers ran the PCR with 60 Vbeta and 13 Jbeta primers. Using immunoSEQ multiplex PCR, the repertoire was profiled, and TCRdb retains in-frame clones only, with some absent. The top ten hold over 10% of the sample, which has tens of thousands of clones, around 91% seen once. The specimen was PBMCs. The receptors stem from a woman aged 30 to 39 in good health and CMV-seropositive.

This rearrangement joins TRBV15 to TRBJ1-5, with 7 bases identical to TRBD1. J was trimmed by 6 bases and V by 3 bases; bases with no gene match: 5. The CDR3 runs to 14 residues. Germline-derived CDR1 and CDR2 are LNHNV and YYDKDF (reference sequence). CDR3 bases: TGTGCCACCAGCAGGACAGGGTATGGTCAGCCCCAGCATTTT. Protein product: CATSRTGYGQPQHF.

The genes are TRBV6-5 and TRBJ2-1; the D is unclear. V was trimmed by 5 bases and J by 4 bases, leaving 9 bases between them. The CDR3 runs 13 residues. The germline gives CDR1 MNHEY, CDR2 SVGAGI. CDR3 region: CASSEKEYNEQFF. Written as DNA, the CDR3 is TGTGCCAGCAGTGAAAAGGAGTACAATGAGCAGTTCTTC.

The chain employs TRBV30 and TRBJ2-4; D is ambiguous. The CDR3 sequence is 13 residues long. With 4 bases removed from V and 2 bases from J, the gap between germline ends came to 9 bases. Germline loops: CDR1 GTSNPN, CDR2 SVGIG (reference sequence). The CDR3 spells CAWTEISKNIQYF. The CDR3 DNA sequence: TGTGCCTGGACGGAGATTTCCAAAAACATTCAGTACTTC.

Written as DNA, the CDR3 is TGTGCCAGCAGCCCGACTAGCGGGATTAACAATGAGCAGTTCTTC. Amino acid sequence: CASSPTSGINNEQFF. This chain links TRBV2 with TRBJ2-1; the match to TRBD2 covers 11 bases. CDR1 is SNHLY and CDR2 is FYNNEI in the germline V gene. This CDR3 has 15 amino acids. J gave up 5 bases and V 6 bases, and 6 bases lay outside the gene matches.

In its sample, this clone was seen a few times. This chain links TRBV10-1 with TRBJ1-1; no clear D gene. Trimming took 5 bases from V and 0 from J, leaving 7 bases between them. The germline gives CDR1 WNHNN, CDR2 SYGVQD (reference sequence). This CDR3 has 13 amino acids. In DNA form, the CDR3 reads TGCGCCAGCAGTTTAACGGTGAACACTGAAGCTTTCTTT. It yields the protein CASSLTVNTEAFF.

The chain couples TRBV15 to TRBJ1-2, with D perhaps TRBD1 (5 bases). The CDR3 has 13 amino acids. With 0 bases removed from V and 7 bases from J, the gap between germline ends came to 9 bases. CDR1 is LNHNV, CDR2 YYDKDF, per germline (reference sequence). The CDR3 protein is CATSRDPGGGYTF. DNA of the CDR3: TGTGCCACCAGCAGAGATCCCGGGGGTGGCTACACCTTC.

This rearrangement joins TRBV28 to TRBJ2-1; possibly TRBD2 for D (5 bases). Germline CDR1 reads MDHEN; CDR2 reads SYDVKM. The V and J ends lost 5 bases and 2 bases respectively, with 7 bases between them. The CDR3 has 13 residues. The CDR3 is CASSTGAYNEQFF. For the CDR3, the DNA is TGTGCCAGCAGTACCGGGGCCTACAATGAGCAGTTCTTC.

This clone was detected only a few times. The V call is TRBV11-2, the J call TRBJ2-6; maybe TRBD1 (5 bases). Germline V gene lookup returns CDR1 SGHAT and CDR2 FQNNGV. Trimming stripped 1 base from V and 0 bases from J, with 7 bases between. The CDR3 has 16 amino acids. Here the CDR3 reads CASSLARASGANVLTF. Written as DNA, the CDR3 is TGTGCCAGCAGCTTAGCCAGGGCCTCTGGGGCCAACGTCCTGACTTTC.

The chain recombines TRBV19 with TRBJ1-5; D possibly corresponds to TRBD1 (5 bases). Germline CDR1 and CDR2: LNHDA and SQIVND (reference sequence). V was pared by 5 bases and J by 11 bases, with 19 bases between. The CDR3 has 14 residues. The CDR3 is CASSFDRTLGSQHF. The CDR3 DNA is TGTGCCAGTAGTTTTGACAGAACGTTGGGGTCCCAGCATTTT.

The chain uses TRBV9 and TRBJ2-7; 8 bases are a match to TRBD1. CDR3 length: 13 amino acids. Trimming removed 4 bases from V and 7 bases from J; junction bases left unmatched: 7. Germline CDR1 is SGDLS and CDR2 is YYNGEE. This chain's CDR3 is CASSSDRVDEQYF. As DNA, the CDR3 is TGTGCCAGCAGCTCGGACAGGGTGGATGAGCAGTACTTC.

This chain joins TRBV7-2 and TRBJ2-1; 10 bases are a match to TRBD2. The germline V gene encodes CDR1 SGHTA and CDR2 FQGNSA. This CDR3 contains 16 residues. Trimming took 3 bases from V and 2 from J; bases not matched to a gene: 4. The CDR3, as DNA: TGTGCCAGCAGCTTCGGACTAGCGGTCCCCTACAATGAGCAGTTCTTC. Its translation: CASSFGLAVPYNEQFF.

The J gene is TRBJ2-1, the V gene TRBV9; 16 bases are a match to TRBD2. Germline CDR1 SGDLS, CDR2 YYNGEE. This CDR3 has 16 residues. V lost 3 bases and J lost 9; bases outside the gene matches: 6. Written as DNA, the CDR3 is TGTGCCAGCAGCGCTCGGGGACTAGCGGGAGGGAGTGAGCAGTTCTTC. Its protein product is CASSARGLAGGSEQFF.

The rearrangement uses TRBV27 and TRBJ2-7; possibly TRBD2 for D (5 bases). The CDR3 contains 17 residues. From germline, CDR1 is MNHEY and CDR2 SMNVEV (reference sequence). V was pared by 4 bases and J by 4 bases, with 23 bases between. This CDR3 is CASSSPAIAGHPYEQYF. In DNA, the CDR3 is TGTGCCAGCAGTTCCCCGGCCATCGCGGGCCACCCGTACGAGCAGTACTTC.

The gene calls are TRBV27 and TRBJ2-7; 9 bases are shared with TRBD1. Trimming took 2 bases from V and 5 from J; bases not matched to a gene: 1. Germline values: CDR1 MNHEY, CDR2 SMNVEV (reference sequence). The CDR3 runs 13 residues. The chain's CDR3 is CASSLNRGHEQYF. The DNA of the CDR3 is TGTGCCAGCAGTTTAAACAGGGGGCACGAGCAGTACTTC.

Comment on this clone: Germline is not matched at one junction end, which may reflect a read error. V usage is TRBV2 and J usage is TRBJ2-7; D is possibly TRBD2 (5 bases). This CDR3 has 11 amino acids. From germline, CDR1 is SNHLY and CDR2 FYNNEI. CDR3 nucleotide sequence: TGTGCCAGCAGAATAGGCGGGTCCCTACACTTC. Translating it yields CASRIGGSLHF.

CDR3 sequence (DNA): TGTGCCAGCAGCCTAAGCATATTAGTCGACAGTCGACCCTACGAGCAGTACTTC. Its translation: CASSLSILVDSRPYEQYF. V usage is TRBV4-2 and J usage is TRBJ2-7, with a possible D match to TRBD1 (5 bases). CDR3 length equals 18 residues. CDR1 and CDR2 (germline): LGHNA, YNFKEQ. V was cut by 4 bases and J by 2 bases, with 24 bases left in between.

The gene calls are TRBV5-8 and TRBJ2-1, with D perhaps TRBD1 (5 bases). The CDR3 sequence is 12 residues long. V was cut by 5 bases and J by 4 bases, with 7 bases left in between. The germline V gene encodes CDR1 SGHTS and CDR2 YDEGEE. The CDR3 spells CASRGPYNEQFF. The CDR3 DNA sequence: TGTGCCAGCAGGGGGCCATACAATGAGCAGTTCTTC.

The rearrangement joins TRBV6-5 to TRBJ2-1; 8 bases agree with TRBD2. From germline, CDR1 is MNHEY and CDR2 SVGAGI. The CDR3 is 15 residues long. After removal of 5 bases from V and 0 bases from J, the junction contained 3 bases not matched to a gene. As DNA, the CDR3 is TGTGCCAGCAGTCGTAGCGGGACCTCCTACAATGAGCAGTTCTTC. This translates into CASSRSGTSYNEQFF.

This clone was found a few times. The rearrangement links TRBV6-5 to TRBJ2-7, with TRBD1 identical over 9 bases. Unmatched junction bases numbered 4, after V lost 2 bases and J lost 2 bases. CDR1 and CDR2 from the germline V gene are MNHEY and SVGAGI. The CDR3 runs to 15 residues. CDR3 DNA: TGTGCCAGCAGTTACGGGACAGGGAGAACCTACGAGCAGTACTTC. This sequence encodes CASSYGTGRTYEQYF.

The V call is TRBV4-2, the J call TRBJ2-5, with D unresolved. The CDR3 covers 14 residues. In germline, CDR1 is LGHNA, CDR2 YNFKEQ. The V gene lost 0 bases and the J gene lost 0 bases, with 5 bases spanning the gap. The CDR3 nucleotides are TGTGCCAGCAGCCAAGAGGAGTACCAAGAGACCCAGTACTTC. It is translated as CASSQEEYQETQYF.

This rearrangement joins TRBV18 to TRBJ1-1, with D tentatively TRBD1 (5 bases). V was trimmed by 6 bases and J by 5 bases, leaving 16 bases between them. The CDR3 has 14 residues. Germline V gives CDR1 KGHSH, CDR2 LQKENI. CDR3 DNA: TGTGCCAGCTCGGGGAGGCAGGGAGAGACTGAAGCTTTCTTT. Translated: CASSGRQGETEAFF.

The chain combines TRBV28 with TRBJ1-5; TRBD1 agrees at 8 bases. J lost 6 bases, V lost 2 bases, and 9 bases had no gene match. The CDR3 sequence is 16 residues long. The germline V gene has CDR1 MDHEN and CDR2 SYDVKM. As DNA, the CDR3 is TGTGCCAGCAGTTTAGGGGCAGGGGGCGACGGTCAGCCCCAGCATTTT. Protein sequence: CASSLGAGGDGQPQHF.

The chain employs TRBV19 and TRBJ2-7; weak D call: TRBD1 (5 bases). Germline assignment: CDR1 LNHDA and CDR2 SQIVND (reference sequence). The V gene lost 5 bases and the J gene lost 4 bases, with 12 bases spanning the gap. The CDR3 consists of 13 residues. The CDR3 is CASSPGDSYEQYF. CDR3 in DNA: TGTGCCAGTAGTCCGGGCGACAGTTACGAGCAGTACTTC.

The rearrangement joins TRBV25-1 to TRBJ2-7, with 8 bases fitting TRBD2. The CDR3 loop spans 16 amino acids. Trimming cost V 2 bases and J 7 bases; bases outside gene matches: 13. Per the germline V gene, CDR1 is MGHDK and CDR2 is SYGVNS. As DNA, the CDR3 is TGTGCCAGCAGTGAAATGGGGACTGCCTCGGGAGGGGAGCAGTACTTC. It yields the protein CASSEMGTASGGEQYF.

The chain recombines TRBV7-2 with TRBJ2-1; TRBD2 matches 16 bases. The germline V gene encodes CDR1 SGHTA and CDR2 FQGNSA. This CDR3 region has 18 residues. V lost 5 bases, J lost 4 bases, and 8 bases stayed unmatched. CDR3 bases: TGTGCCAGCAGCCCCCGGGGACTAGCGGGAGGGTCGTACAATGAGCAGTTCTTC. Encoded protein: CASSPRGLAGGSYNEQFF.